The 2 T cell receptor beta chains in this list originate from one sample, sequenced in a study of T cells after yellow fever vaccination. TCRdb called the 5' RACE reads again in MiXCR, with one record for every CDR3 protein. The table lists 500,000 to 550,000 distinct CDR3 sequences, 21% of them singletons. Sequenced here: PBMCs, sampled roughly 20 days after the first yellow fever vaccination. The receptors here all came from a man aged 18 to 30 who received the YFV17D yellow fever vaccine.

CDR3 amino acids: CASSLLGGADTQYF. The CDR3 region has the DNA TGTGCCAGCAGTTTACTCGGGGGGGCAGATACGCAGTATTTT. The chain recombines TRBV27 with TRBJ2-3; TRBD2 aligns across 8 bases. The CDR3 is 14 residues long. Germline V gene sequence: CDR1 MNHEY, CDR2 SMNVEV (reference sequence). V shed 2 bases, J shed 4 bases, and the junction held 2 bases outside the gene matches.

The chain recombines TRBV28 with TRBJ1-5; possibly TRBD1 for D (5 bases). The CDR3 length is 16 residues. The germline CDR1 and CDR2 sequences are MDHEN and SYDVKM. Trimming removed 6 bases at V and 11 bases at J, with 26 bases between. The CDR3 region is CASRPPGPATGRSQHF. The CDR3 bases are TGTGCCAGCAGACCCCCGGGCCCTGCTACAGGTCGGTCCCAGCATTTT.